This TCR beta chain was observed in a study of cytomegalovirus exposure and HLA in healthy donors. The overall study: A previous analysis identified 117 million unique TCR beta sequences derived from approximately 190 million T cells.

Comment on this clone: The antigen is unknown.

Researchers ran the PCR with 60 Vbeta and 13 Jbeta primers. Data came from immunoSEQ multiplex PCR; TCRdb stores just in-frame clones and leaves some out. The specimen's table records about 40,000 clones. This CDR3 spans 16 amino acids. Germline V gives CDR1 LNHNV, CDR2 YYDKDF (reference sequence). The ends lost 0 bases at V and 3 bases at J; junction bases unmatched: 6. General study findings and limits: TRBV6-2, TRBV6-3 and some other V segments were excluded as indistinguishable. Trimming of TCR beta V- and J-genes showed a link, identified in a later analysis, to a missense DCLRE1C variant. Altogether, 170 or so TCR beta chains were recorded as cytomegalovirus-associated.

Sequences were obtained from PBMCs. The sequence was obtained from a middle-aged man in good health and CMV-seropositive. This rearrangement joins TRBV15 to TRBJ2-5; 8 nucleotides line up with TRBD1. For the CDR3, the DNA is TGTGCCACCAGCAGAGATACGGGACAGGCAGAAGAGACCCAGTACTTC. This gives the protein CATSRDTGQAEETQYF. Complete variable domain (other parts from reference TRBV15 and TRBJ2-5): DAMVIQNPRYQVTQFGKPVTLSCSQTLNHNVMYWYQQKSSQAPKLLFHYYDKDFNNEADTPDNFQSRRPNTSFCFLDIRSPGLGDTAMYLCATSRDTGQAEETQYFGPGTRLLVL.